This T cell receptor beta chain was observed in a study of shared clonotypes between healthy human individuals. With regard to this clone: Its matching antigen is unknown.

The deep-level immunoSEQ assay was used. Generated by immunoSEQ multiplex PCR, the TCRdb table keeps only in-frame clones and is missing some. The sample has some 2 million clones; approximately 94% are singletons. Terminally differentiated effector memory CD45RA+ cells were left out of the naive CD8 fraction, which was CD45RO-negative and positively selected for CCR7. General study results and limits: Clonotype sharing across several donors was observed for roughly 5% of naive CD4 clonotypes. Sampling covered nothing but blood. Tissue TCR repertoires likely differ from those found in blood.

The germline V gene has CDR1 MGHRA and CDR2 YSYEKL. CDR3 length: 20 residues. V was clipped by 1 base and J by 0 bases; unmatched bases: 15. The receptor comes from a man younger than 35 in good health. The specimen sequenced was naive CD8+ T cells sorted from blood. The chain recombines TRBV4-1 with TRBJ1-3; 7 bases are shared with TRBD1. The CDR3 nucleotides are TGCGCCAGCAGCCAAGTTCCAGGACAGGATCTTCACTACTCTGGAAACACCATATATTTT. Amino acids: CASSQVPGQDLHYSGNTIYF.